The entry below gives a single T cell receptor beta chain sequence along with its context. This sample stems from a study of response to subunit inactivated influenza vaccine. V was pared by 8 bases and J by 4 bases, with 18 bases between. The CDR3 extends over 15 amino acids. Germline CDR1 and CDR2: SNHLY and FYNNEI. TCRdb re-derived calls from the RT-PCR reads in MiXCR, one entry per CDR3 protein. This repertoire shows approximately 200,000 distinct CDR3 sequences, approximately 15% found once; its top ten account for about 28%. Sequencing was performed on CD8+ T cells sorted from PBMCs, taken roughly 5 days after vaccination. The chain joins TRBV2 to TRBJ2-1, with D perhaps TRBD1 (6 bases). This TCR was recovered from a man aged 45-60 years who received an inactivated influenza vaccine. CDR3 protein: CASALTLGGYNEQFF. Written as DNA, the CDR3 is TGTGCCAGCGCACTAACTCTAGGGGGATACAATGAGCAGTTCTTC.